This TCR beta chain is from a study of blood T cells in healthy people across ages. Study observations and caveats: CMV status of donors was unknown, possibly confounding expanded clonotype changes.

Next came a second PCR, run for about 7 to 12 cycles, which used a sample-barcoded 5' primer along with a J-beta primer mix. MiXCR, run by TCRdb on the 5' RACE reads, gives a single entry per CDR3 protein. This table has 1.5 million to 1.8 million distinct CDR3 sequences, approximately 43% appearing once. The donors, aged about 6 to 95, were healthy Caucasians from Russia. Isolation recovered at least 6.5 million PBMCs from every sample. On this clonotype itself: Its specificity is not known.

V gave up 3 bases and J gave up 5 bases; unmatched junction bases: 10. This CDR3 region has 17 residues. The sequenced material came from blood. This clonotype originated in a woman aged 18 to 35 in good health. This chain joins TRBV12-3 or TRBV12-4 and TRBJ2-3, with 11 bases fitting TRBD2. CDR3 amino acids: CASSFPPSGGIGDTQYF. In DNA, the CDR3 is TGTGCCAGCAGTTTCCCTCCTAGCGGGGGGATCGGAGATACGCAGTATTTT.